This paragraph reports one T cell receptor beta chain. What it recognizes is unknown. These data are taken from a study of identical twins. The trim removed 6 bases at V and 4 bases at J, leaving 13 bases unmatched. The length of the CDR3 is 17 residues. General study points: Analyses based on zero insertions could be partly confounded by invariant MAIT and iNKT cells. Surplus twin overlap in beta out-of-frame sequences was less pronounced. For cord blood, abundant beta clonotypes had fewer insertions, unlike memory repertoires, which showed none.

Every sampled donor was Caucasian and healthy. TCRdb passed the 5' RACE reads through MiXCR, listing each CDR3 protein once. The sample lists under 1 million distinct CDR3 sequences, roughly an eighth occurring once. The same sample was also used in a study of yellow fever vaccine responses in identical twins.

Material for sequencing was PBMCs. The TCR originated in a woman between 18 and 30 years old in good health. The chain couples TRBV12-3 or TRBV12-4 to TRBJ1-4; 8 nucleotides line up with TRBD1. CDR3 nucleotides: TGTGCCAGCAGACGAGGCGACAGGGGCCAATTTAATGAAAAACTGTTTTTT. Its translation: CASRRGDRGQFNEKLFF.